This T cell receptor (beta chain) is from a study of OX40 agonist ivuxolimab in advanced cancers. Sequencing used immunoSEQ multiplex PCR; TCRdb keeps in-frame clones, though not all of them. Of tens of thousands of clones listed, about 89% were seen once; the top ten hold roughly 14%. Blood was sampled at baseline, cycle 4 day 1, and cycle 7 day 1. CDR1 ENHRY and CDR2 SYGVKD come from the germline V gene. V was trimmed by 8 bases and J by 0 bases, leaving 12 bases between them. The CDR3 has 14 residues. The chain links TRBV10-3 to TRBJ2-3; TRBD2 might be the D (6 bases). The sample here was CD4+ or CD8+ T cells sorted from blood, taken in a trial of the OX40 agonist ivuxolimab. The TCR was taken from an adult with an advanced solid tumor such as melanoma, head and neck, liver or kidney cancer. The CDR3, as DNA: TGTGCCATCCTTGGGGCGGGGAGCACAGATACGCAGTATTTT. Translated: CAILGAGSTDTQYF.